This TCR beta chain was identified during a study of blood T cell repertoires in COVID-19. About the study: The United States, Italy and Spain supplied acute and convalescent COVID-19 samples. T cells, B-cell-depleted T cells, or PBMCs provided the cDNA or gDNA that served as material.

The V gene's germline CDR1 is SGHRS and CDR2 YFSETQ. The length of the CDR3 is 16 residues. With V trimmed by 4 bases and J by 4 bases, 7 bases remained unmatched. This clone was seen a single time. Per the original data handling: Amplification of reference gene primers was used by the study to estimate nucleated cell counts. TCRdb's copy holds only in-frame clones and misses some; the assay was immunoSEQ multiplex PCR. V and J calls and clone size follow that table, whereas D and trimming were derived from the DNA. The sample has a few hundred thousand clones, 90% seen once; the top ten hold roughly 3.6%.

This chain links TRBV5-1 with TRBJ2-2; 10 bases fit TRBD2. The sequenced sample consisted of peripheral blood. The clonotype comes from a woman in her thirties or forties with acute or convalescent COVID-19. CDR3 amino acids: CASSPQLAGVTGELFF. The CDR3 DNA is TGCGCCAGCAGCCCACAGCTAGCGGGGGTCACCGGGGAGCTGTTTTTT. The full variable domain, with the rest looked up from reference TRBV5-1 and TRBJ2-2, is KAGVTQTPRYLIKTRGQQVTLSCSPISGHRSVSWYQQTPGQGLQFLFEYFSETQRNKGNFPGRFSGRQFSNSRSEMNVSTLELGDSALYLCASSPQLAGVTGELFFGEGSRLTVL.